The 14 T cell receptor beta chains in this list originate from one sample, sequenced in a study of T cells in localized non-small cell lung cancer. Generated by immunoSEQ multiplex PCR, the TCRdb table keeps only in-frame clones and is missing some. Here the sample spans 2,500 to 4,000 clones, 23% being singletons. Material: lung tumor tissue, obtained before any cancer treatment. These receptors were obtained from a woman aged 40 to 75 with stage I lung adenocarcinoma.

A few counts support this clone. This chain links TRBV11-3 with TRBJ1-5; the D gene is possibly TRBD1 (6 bases). Trimming took off 3 bases at V and 2 bases at J, with 8 bases between the two ends. This CDR3 spans 14 amino acids. The germline CDR1 and CDR2 sequences are SGHNT and YENEEA. In DNA, the CDR3 is TGTGCCAGCAGCTTGCCAGGGGGCAATCAGCCCCAGCATTTT. It specifies CASSLPGGNQPQHF.

The genes are TRBV11-3 and TRBJ1-1, with D possibly TRBD1 on 6 matching bases. The CDR3 loop spans 14 amino acids. Germline V gene data show CDR1 as SGHNT and CDR2 as YENEEA. Deletions cut 2 bases from V and 6 bases from J, with 13 bases between. In DNA, the CDR3 is TGTGCCAGCAGCTTACAGGGGCTGGTCGCTGAAGCTTTCTTT. Protein sequence: CASSLQGLVAEAFF.

The gene calls are TRBV5-1 and TRBJ2-7; either TRBD1 or TRBD2 may supply D (5 bases each). V lost 3 bases and J 1 base, leaving 17 bases between the germline ends. Germline lookup yields CDR1 SGHRS and CDR2 YFSETQ. This CDR3 is 16 amino acids long. Here the CDR3 reads CASSSLGTAASYEQYF. For the CDR3, the DNA is TGCGCCAGCAGCTCTCTCGGGACGGCAGCGTCCTACGAGCAGTACTTC.

This clone has just a few counts. The CDR3 protein is CASSVVGAGANVLTF. In nucleotides, the CDR3 is TGTGCCAGCAGCGTAGTGGGGGCTGGGGCCAACGTCCTGACTTTC. The genes are TRBV9 and TRBJ2-6, with D possibly being TRBD1 or TRBD2 (5 bases each). V gave up 0 bases and J gave up 2 bases, with 6 bases separating them. The CDR3 sequence is 15 residues long. CDR1 SGDLS and CDR2 YYNGEE come from the germline V gene.

The chain employs TRBV6-8 and TRBJ1-2; maybe TRBD1 (5 bases). The germline V gene encodes CDR1 MNHGY and CDR2 SAAAGT. The CDR3 sequence is 13 residues long. V shed 8 bases and J shed 7 bases, with 17 bases lying between them. For the CDR3, the DNA is TGTGCCAGCCTCCGACAGCAGAGAGGTGGCTACACCTTC. Translation gives CASLRQQRGGYTF.

A few counts support this clone. The gene calls are TRBV6-8 and TRBJ1-3, with D tentatively TRBD1 (5 bases). The germline V gene has CDR1 MNHGY and CDR2 SAAAGT. Trimming took 10 bases from V and 4 from J, leaving 17 bases between them. The CDR3 has 14 amino acids. DNA of the CDR3: TGTGCCATCAGATCGGGACCCAACGGAAACACCATATATTTT. This translates into CAIRSGPNGNTIYF.

The sample holds a few counts of this clone. V is TRBV11-3 and J is TRBJ1-6, with 7 bases matching TRBD1. The CDR3 extends over 15 amino acids. CDR1 is SGHNT, CDR2 YENEEA, per germline. J gave up 9 bases and V 5 bases, and 10 bases lay outside the gene matches. For the CDR3, the DNA is TGTGCCAGCAGCCTCGGACAGGCAGGAGGTTCACCCCTCCACTTT. This sequence encodes CASSLGQAGGSPLHF.

At least ten counts were recorded for this clone. The rearrangement links TRBV11-3 to TRBJ2-5, with 8 bases lining up with TRBD2. V was pared by 5 bases and J by 5 bases, with 13 bases of the junction left unmatched. The CDR3 is 16 residues long. CDR1 SGHNT and CDR2 YENEEA come from the germline V gene. CDR3 nucleotides: TGTGCCAGCAGCCCCTCCAGCGGGGGTGGGTTGGAGACCCAGTACTTC. Translation gives CASSPSSGGGLETQYF.

The chain employs TRBV5-1 and TRBJ2-2, with TRBD2 identical over 8 bases. This CDR3 is 15 amino acids long. CDR1 is SGHRS and CDR2 is YFSETQ in the germline V gene. The trim removed 0 bases at V and 7 bases at J, leaving 5 bases unmatched. DNA for the CDR3: TGCGCCAGCAGCTTGGCCGGGGGGGCGAACGGGGAGCTGTTTTTT. Translating it yields CASSLAGGANGELFF. Full variable domain (rest looked up from reference TRBV5-1 and TRBJ2-2): KAGVTQTPRYLIKTRGQQVTLSCSPISGHRSVSWYQQTPGQGLQFLFEYFSETQRNKGNFPGRFSGRQFSNSRSEMNVSTLELGDSALYLCASSLAGGANGELFFGEGSRLTVL.

This clone showed up just a few times. This chain joins TRBV6-8 and TRBJ1-1; TRBD1 aligns across 10 bases. V lost 6 bases to trimming and J lost 3 bases; unmatched junction nucleotides: 13. In germline, CDR1 is MNHGY, CDR2 SAAAGT. The CDR3 consists of 17 residues. The CDR3, as DNA: TGTGCCAGCAGGAACGACAGGGGGCTTTTCGAGGACACTGAAGCTTTCTTT. It translates to CASRNDRGLFEDTEAFF.

The V gene is TRBV30, the J gene TRBJ2-7; a possible D gene is TRBD1 (6 bases). Trimming removed 0 bases at V and 6 bases at J, with 12 bases between. The CDR3 is 13 residues long. Looked up from germline, CDR1 is GTSNPN and CDR2 is SVGIG (reference sequence). This CDR3 is CAWSVGRGREQYF. The CDR3 nucleotides are TGTGCCTGGAGTGTAGGCAGGGGACGCGAGCAGTACTTC.

This clone was counted a few times. CDR3 sequence reads: CASSQEDPRWGGYTF. In DNA, the CDR3 is TGTGCCAGCAGCCAAGAAGACCCTCGATGGGGAGGCTACACCTTC. V is TRBV14 and J is TRBJ1-2; D is undetermined. The CDR3 loop spans 15 amino acids. Trimming removed 0 bases at V and 8 bases at J, with 16 bases between. Germline V gene data show CDR1 as SGHDN and CDR2 as FVKESK.

The V gene is TRBV6-8, the J gene TRBJ2-3, with 11 bases identical to TRBD1. CDR3 length equals 16 residues. Unmatched junction bases numbered 11, after V lost 7 bases and J lost 5 bases. CDR1 is MNHGY and CDR2 is SAAAGT in the germline V gene. CDR3 loop: CASTLPGTGGIDTQYF. As DNA, the CDR3 is TGTGCCAGCACCTTACCCGGGACAGGGGGTATAGATACGCAGTATTTT.

The chain is built from TRBV18 and TRBJ2-1; D is ambiguous. Trimming shortened V by 3 bases and J by 6 bases, and 12 bases separated the two germline ends. Germline values: CDR1 KGHSH, CDR2 LQKENI. This CDR3 comprises 14 residues. The CDR3 DNA reads as TGTGCCAGCTCACCTGCCGGCCACTCCAATGAGCAGTTCTTC. The encoded protein is CASSPAGHSNEQFF.